This T cell receptor beta chain stems from a study of OX40 agonist ivuxolimab in advanced cancers. Study-level results: Relative to CD4+, CD8+ T cells held more expanded clones on average. At doses 0.1 to 3.0 mg/kg, CD4+ and CD8+ clones expanded.

Libraries were prepared by immunoSEQ multiplex PCR; TCRdb keeps only in-frame clonotypes and omits some of them. The table lists 80,000 to 100,000 clones, just over 90% of them singletons. Of note for this clone: The antigen remains undetermined.

CDR1 is SEHNR, CDR2 FQNEAQ, per germline (reference sequence). The length of the CDR3 is 18 residues. The V and J ends lost 2 bases and 8 bases respectively, with 25 bases between them. This receptor was identified in an adult with an advanced solid tumor such as melanoma, head and neck, liver or kidney cancer. This specimen was CD4+ or CD8+ T cells sorted from blood, taken in a trial of the OX40 agonist ivuxolimab. The chain recombines TRBV7-9 with TRBJ2-1; TRBD2 is a possible D gene (5 bases). The CDR3 here is CASSLITHYSVPGYEQFF. DNA for the CDR3: TGTGCCAGCAGCTTAATTACCCACTATAGCGTTCCCGGCTATGAGCAGTTCTTC. Together with reference TRBV7-9 and TRBJ2-1, the CDR3 gives the full variable domain: DTGVSQNPRHKITKRGQNVTFRCDPISEHNRLYWYRQTLGQGPEFLTYFQNEAQLEKSRLLSDRFSAERPKGSFSTLEIQRTEQGDSAMYLCASSLITHYSVPGYEQFFGPGTRLTVL.